These 27 T cell receptor beta chains originate from one sample sequenced in a study of T cell responses to AZD1222 COVID-19 vaccine. The protocol was immunoSEQ multiplex PCR, while the TCRdb copy is restricted to in-frame clones and leaves out a portion. Seen here are approximately 84,000 clones, 83% observed once, and the top ten hold about 1.3%. The specimen comprised peripheral blood, sampled 28 days after the second AZD1222 dose. Receptors were obtained from an adult who received the AZD1222 COVID-19 vaccine.

The chain couples TRBV11-3 to TRBJ1-1; the D gene is possibly TRBD1 (5 bases). In germline, CDR1 is SGHNT, CDR2 YENEEA. This CDR3 contains 14 residues. Trimming removed 1 base at V and 3 bases at J, with 9 bases between. CDR3 amino acids: CASSLGGSDTEAFF. CDR3 DNA sequence: TGTGCCAGCAGCTTAGGGGGGTCGGACACTGAAGCTTTCTTT.

The rearrangement joins TRBV19 to TRBJ1-1; D gene uncertain. The germline V gene has CDR1 LNHDA and CDR2 SQIVND (reference sequence). This CDR3 is built from 16 residues. The V end lost 6 bases, the J end lost 5 bases, and 22 bases lay between the germline ends. The CDR3 here is CASSHYRTDYGTEAFF. The CDR3 bases are TGTGCCAGTAGCCACTACAGAACAGATTACGGGACTGAAGCTTTCTTT.

The chain has TRBV7-2 and TRBJ1-5; a possible D gene is TRBD1 (5 bases). The CDR3 extends over 15 amino acids. V was shortened by 0 bases and J by 4 bases, with 10 bases between the two germline ends. CDR1 and CDR2 from the germline V gene are SGHTA and FQGNSA. The CDR3 here is CASSLAGVGNQPQHF. The CDR3 DNA sequence: TGTGCCAGCAGCTTAGCAGGGGTGGGTAATCAGCCCCAGCATTTT.

V usage is TRBV19 and J usage is TRBJ2-1; D is perhaps TRBD1 (6 bases). Trimming pared 9 bases from V and 8 bases from J, leaving 17 bases between. Per germline, CDR1 LNHDA and CDR2 SQIVND (reference sequence). This CDR3 comprises 13 residues. CDR3 region: CASLGQMAYEQFF. The DNA of the CDR3 is TGTGCCAGCCTCGGACAGATGGCCTATGAGCAGTTCTTC.

The CDR3 DNA reads as TGTGCCAGCAGTTTACGGGACCATTATCAGCCCCAGCATTTT. It codes for CASSLRDHYQPQHF. The V and J genes are TRBV28 and TRBJ1-5, with D maybe TRBD1 (5 bases). Trimming shortened V by 2 bases and J by 5 bases, and 10 bases separated the two germline ends. The length of the CDR3 is 14 residues. Germline V CDR1 and CDR2: MDHEN, SYDVKM.

There are a few counts of this clone. V and J are TRBV9 and TRBJ2-5, with TRBD2 identical over 8 bases. Germline lookup yields CDR1 SGDLS and CDR2 YYNGEE. V trimming: 0 bases; J trimming: 5 bases; junction bases outside the gene matches: 3. The CDR3 consists of 14 residues. The chain's CDR3 is CASSVGGLEETQYF. The CDR3 nucleotides are TGTGCCAGCAGCGTAGGGGGACTAGAGGAGACCCAGTACTTC.

The chain combines TRBV18 with TRBJ1-1; D is undetermined. V dropped 3 bases and J dropped 2 bases, with 7 bases sitting between them. The CDR3 length is 13 residues. Germline assignment: CDR1 KGHSH and CDR2 LQKENI. CDR3 DNA: TGTGCCAGCTCACCGGATGACAACACTGAAGCTTTCTTT. It encodes CASSPDDNTEAFF.

The rearrangement uses TRBV5-8 and TRBJ1-2; TRBD1 is a possible D gene (5 bases). The germline V gene encodes CDR1 SGHTS and CDR2 YDEGEE. V lost 9 bases and J lost 3, with 36 bases in between. The CDR3 runs 20 residues. CDR3: CANPTIKGAGVGIRDYGYTF. CDR3 in DNA: TGTGCCAACCCAACTATCAAGGGAGCAGGCGTAGGAATCAGGGACTATGGCTACACCTTC.

This chain uses TRBV6-6 with TRBJ1-5; unclear D gene. The V gene lost 2 bases and the J gene lost 2 bases, with 13 bases spanning the gap. In germline, CDR1 is MNHNY, CDR2 SVGAGI (reference sequence). CDR3 length equals 16 residues. CDR3 sequence: CASSYSPLGGNQPQHF. For the CDR3, the DNA is TGTGCCAGCAGTTACAGTCCTCTCGGGGGCAATCAGCCCCAGCATTTT.

V gene TRBV5-1 combines with J gene TRBJ2-6; D remains unclear. V was trimmed by 4 bases and J by 5 bases, leaving 19 bases between them. CDR1 is SGHRS and CDR2 is YFSETQ in the germline V gene. This CDR3 comprises 17 residues. The CDR3, as DNA: TGCGCCAGCAGCCGAAATCTAGACGGTTCGAGGGCCAACGTCCTGACTTTC. As protein: CASSRNLDGSRANVLTF.

Only one count was recorded for this clone. J is TRBJ2-4 and V is TRBV5-4; 9 nucleotides agree with TRBD1. CDR3 length: 14 residues. V lost 5 bases, J lost 6 bases, and 6 bases stayed unmatched. Germline CDR1 SGHNT, CDR2 YYREEE (reference sequence). CDR3 loop: CASRDGQGSNIQYF. The CDR3 DNA follows: TGTGCCAGCAGGGACGGACAGGGGTCAAACATTCAGTACTTC.

This clone has a handful of counts. This chain connects TRBV10-3 to TRBJ2-1; no definite D call. CDR1 ENHRY and CDR2 SYGVKD come from the germline V gene. V was trimmed by 7 bases and J by 9 bases, leaving 16 bases between them. The CDR3 covers 13 residues. The CDR3 coding sequence is TGTGCCATCACTACGACCCCACCGGGTGAGCAGTTCTTC. Protein: CAITTTPPGEQFF.

The chain uses TRBV30 and TRBJ1-2; a weak D match, TRBD1 (5 bases). Germline V gene sequence: CDR1 GTSNPN, CDR2 SVGIG (reference sequence). The CDR3 sequence is 13 residues long. V was trimmed by 8 bases and J by 8 bases, leaving 21 bases between them. CDR3 in DNA: TGTGCCCGATCCTCGGGGGAAGGAGTAGGCTACACCTTC. The encoded protein is CARSSGEGVGYTF.

V and J are TRBV7-2 and TRBJ2-1; TRBD2 matches at 9 bases. The V segment lost 3 bases and the J segment 6 bases; nucleotides outside the gene matches: 3. This CDR3 contains 14 residues. Per germline, CDR1 SGHTA and CDR2 FQGNSA. The CDR3: CASSFSGSPNEQFF. Here the CDR3 DNA reads TGTGCCAGCAGCTTTAGCGGGAGCCCCAATGAGCAGTTCTTC. The full variable domain, its missing parts supplied by reference TRBV7-2 and TRBJ2-1, is GAGVSQSPSNKVTEKGKDVELRCDPISGHTALYWYRQSLGQGLEFLIYFQGNSAPDKSGLPSDRFSAERTGGSVSTLTIQRTQQEDSAVYLCASSFSGSPNEQFFGPGTRLTVL.

CDR3 DNA: TGTGCCAGCAGTTTTATTGGCGACGAGCAGTACTTC. Encoded protein: CASSFIGDEQYF. The chain employs TRBV12-3 or TRBV12-4 and TRBJ2-7; no reliable D call. The CDR3 spans 12 residues. V lost 3 bases, J lost 5 bases, and 8 bases lay in between.

This clone was seen only a few times. J is TRBJ2-7 and V is TRBV19; 7 positions agree with TRBD1. This CDR3 contains 13 residues. Trimming took 5 bases from V and 1 from J; bases not matched to a gene: 2. Germline CDR1 LNHDA, CDR2 SQIVND (reference sequence). CDR3 amino acids: CASSSTGSYEQYF. The DNA of the CDR3 is TGTGCCAGTAGTTCGACAGGGTCCTACGAGCAGTACTTC.

This chain links TRBV5-4 with TRBJ2-3; D is perhaps TRBD2 (6 bases). This CDR3 spans 14 amino acids. V lost 2 bases to trimming and J lost 6 bases, with 13 bases between them. Germline CDR1 and CDR2: SGHNT and YYREEE (reference sequence). CDR3 DNA: TGTGCCAGCAGCTTCCAGGGAGGCCGGGATACGCAGTATTTT. Protein: CASSFQGGRDTQYF. The variable domain in full, with the rest retrieved from reference TRBV5-4 and TRBJ2-3, is ETGVTQSPTHLIKTRGQQVTLRCSSQSGHNTVSWYQQALGQGPQFIFQYYREEENGRGNFPPRFSGLQFPNYSSELNVNALELDDSALYLCASSFQGGRDTQYFGPGTRLTVL.

This CDR3 reads CASSLRDRANGEQFF. The CDR3 DNA sequence: TGCGCCAGCAGCCTCAGGGACAGGGCCAACGGTGAGCAGTTCTTC. The chain employs TRBV4-1 and TRBJ2-1; TRBD1 matches at 9 bases. Trimming removed 4 bases from V and 9 bases from J; junction bases left unmatched: 10. CDR3 length: 15 amino acids. Germline CDR1 and CDR2: MGHRA and YSYEKL.

This clone was seen more than once but under ten times. V usage is TRBV2 and J usage is TRBJ2-7; D uncertain. The CDR3 has 14 amino acids. Germline V CDR1 and CDR2: SNHLY, FYNNEI. Trimming pared 4 bases from V and 2 bases from J, leaving 12 bases between. The CDR3 reads CASSVTFGPYEQYF. The CDR3 region has the DNA TGTGCCAGCAGTGTCACATTCGGCCCCTACGAGCAGTACTTC.

The gene calls are TRBV6-2 or TRBV6-3 and TRBJ1-4; D not resolved. V gave up 2 bases and J gave up 3 bases, with 10 bases separating them. CDR1 and CDR2 from the germline V gene are MNHEY and SVGEGT. CDR3 length: 15 amino acids. The DNA for the CDR3 is TGTGCCAGCAGTTACGACGGGAGAGCTAATGAAAAACTGTTTTTT. Its translation is CASSYDGRANEKLFF.

This chain connects TRBV30 to TRBJ2-7; D is undetermined. The CDR3 consists of 13 residues. Germline lookup yields CDR1 GTSNPN and CDR2 SVGIG (reference sequence). Trimming left V 2 bases short and J 1 base short, with 9 bases between. The CDR3 region is CAWSRAVSYEQYF. As DNA, the CDR3 is TGTGCCTGGAGTAGGGCAGTTTCCTACGAGCAGTACTTC.

The chain couples TRBV15 to TRBJ2-1, with D uncertain. Germline V gives CDR1 LNHNV, CDR2 YYDKDF (reference sequence). V shed 1 base and J shed 9 bases, with 10 bases lying between them. The CDR3 totals 13 residues. This chain's CDR3 is CATSRGGKAEQFF. The CDR3, as DNA: TGTGCCACCAGCAGAGGTGGTAAGGCTGAGCAGTTCTTC.

For the CDR3, the DNA is TGTGCCAGTAGTACTCACAGGGGGTACGAGCAGTACTTC. Amino acid sequence: CASSTHRGYEQYF. V and J are TRBV19 and TRBJ2-7; 8 nucleotides line up with TRBD1. CDR3 length equals 13 residues. Germline CDR1 reads LNHDA; CDR2 reads SQIVND (reference sequence). V shed 4 bases and J 4 bases; nucleotides not matched to a gene: 3. Full variable domain (missing parts from reference TRBV19 and TRBJ2-7): DGGITQSPKYLFRKEGQNVTLSCEQNLNHDAMYWYRQDPGQGLRLIYYSQIVNDFQKGDIAEGYSVSREKKESFPLTVTSAQKNPTAFYLCASSTHRGYEQYFGPGTRLTVT.

This sequence joins TRBV6-5 and TRBJ2-7; 8 bases are shared with TRBD1. This CDR3 spans 13 amino acids. V shed 7 bases and J 6 bases; nucleotides not matched to a gene: 8. The V gene's germline CDR1 is MNHEY and CDR2 SVGAGI. This CDR3 reads CASNVDRAREQYF. CDR3 DNA: TGTGCCAGCAATGTGGACAGGGCACGCGAGCAGTACTTC.

This sequence joins TRBV30 and TRBJ2-7; TRBD1 matches 7 bases. The CDR3 is made up of 12 amino acids. J lost 4 bases, V lost 2 bases, and 2 bases had no gene match. Germline CDR1 reads GTSNPN; CDR2 reads SVGIG (reference sequence). The CDR3 is CAWSTGDYEQYF. In DNA form, the CDR3 reads TGTGCCTGGAGTACAGGGGATTACGAGCAGTACTTC.

CDR3 region: CASSDPIDRVRQPQHF. The CDR3 region has the DNA TGTGCCAGTAGTGACCCCATTGACAGGGTGCGGCAGCCCCAGCATTTT. The rearrangement joins TRBV19 to TRBJ1-5; 7 nucleotides line up with TRBD1. The CDR3 loop spans 16 amino acids. In germline, CDR1 is LNHDA, CDR2 SQIVND (reference sequence). After removal of 5 bases from V and 7 bases from J, the junction contained 14 bases not matched to a gene.

This chain uses TRBV27 with TRBJ2-1; 8 bases align to TRBD2. Germline V gene data show CDR1 as MNHEY and CDR2 as SMNVEV (reference sequence). The CDR3 is made up of 15 amino acids. The J segment lost 6 bases and the V segment lost 6 bases, leaving 10 bases of the junction unmatched. CDR3 bases: TGTGCCAGCAGCCCCGGGAGGGCCTTCTCCAATGAGCAGTTCTTC. Protein product: CASSPGRAFSNEQFF.